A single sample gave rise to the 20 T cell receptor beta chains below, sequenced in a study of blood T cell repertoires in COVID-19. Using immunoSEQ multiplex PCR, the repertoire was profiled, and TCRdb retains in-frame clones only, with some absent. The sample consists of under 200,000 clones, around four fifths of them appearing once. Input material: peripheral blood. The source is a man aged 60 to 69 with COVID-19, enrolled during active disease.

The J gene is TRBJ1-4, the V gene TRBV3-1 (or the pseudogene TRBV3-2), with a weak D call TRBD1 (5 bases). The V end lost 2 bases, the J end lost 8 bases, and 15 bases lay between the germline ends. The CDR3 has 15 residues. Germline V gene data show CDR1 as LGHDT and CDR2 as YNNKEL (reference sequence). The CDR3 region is CASSQLQGSGEKLFF. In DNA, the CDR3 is TGTGCCAGCAGCCAACTTCAGGGTAGCGGGGAAAAACTGTTTTTT.

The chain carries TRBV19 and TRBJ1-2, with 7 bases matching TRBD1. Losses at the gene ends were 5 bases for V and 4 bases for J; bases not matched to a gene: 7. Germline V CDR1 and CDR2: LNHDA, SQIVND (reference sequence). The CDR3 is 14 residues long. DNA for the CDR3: TGTGCCAGTAGTCAGACAGGGCGCGGCTATGGCTACACCTTC. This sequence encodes CASSQTGRGYGYTF.

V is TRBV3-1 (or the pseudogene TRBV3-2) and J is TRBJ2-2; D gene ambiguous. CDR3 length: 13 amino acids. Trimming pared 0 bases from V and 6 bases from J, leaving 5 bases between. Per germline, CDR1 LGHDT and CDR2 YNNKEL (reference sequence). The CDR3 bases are TGTGCCAGCAGCCAAGACCCGGCCGGGGAGCTGTTTTTT. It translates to CASSQDPAGELFF.

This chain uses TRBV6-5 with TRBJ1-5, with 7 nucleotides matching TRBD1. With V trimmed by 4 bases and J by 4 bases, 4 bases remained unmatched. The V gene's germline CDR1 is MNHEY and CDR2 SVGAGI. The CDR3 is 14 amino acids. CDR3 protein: CASSLHRGNQPQHF. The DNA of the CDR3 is TGTGCCAGCAGTTTACACAGGGGAAATCAGCCCCAGCATTTT.

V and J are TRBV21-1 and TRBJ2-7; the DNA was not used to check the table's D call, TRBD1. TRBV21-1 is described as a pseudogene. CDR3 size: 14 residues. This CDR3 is CASSKGTEVCEQYF. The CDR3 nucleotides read TGTGCCAGCAGCAAAGGGACAGAAGTCTGCGAGCAGTACTTC.

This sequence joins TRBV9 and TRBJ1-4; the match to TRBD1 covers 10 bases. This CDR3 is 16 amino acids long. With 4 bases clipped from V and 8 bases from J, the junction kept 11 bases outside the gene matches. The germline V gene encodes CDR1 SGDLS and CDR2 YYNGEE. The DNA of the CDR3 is TGTGCCAGCAGCCCCGAGCGGACAGGGGGAGAGGAAAAACTGTTTTTT. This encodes CASSPERTGGEEKLFF.

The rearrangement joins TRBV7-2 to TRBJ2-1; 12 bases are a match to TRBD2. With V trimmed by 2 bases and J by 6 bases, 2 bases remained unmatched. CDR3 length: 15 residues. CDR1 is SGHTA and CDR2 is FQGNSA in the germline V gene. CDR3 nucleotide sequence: TGTGCCAGCAGCTTACTAGCGGGAGGGGGCAATGAGCAGTTCTTC. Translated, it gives CASSLLAGGGNEQFF. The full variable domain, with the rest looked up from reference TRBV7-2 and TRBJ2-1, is GAGVSQSPSNKVTEKGKDVELRCDPISGHTALYWYRQSLGQGLEFLIYFQGNSAPDKSGLPSDRFSAERTGGSVSTLTIQRTQQEDSAVYLCASSLLAGGGNEQFFGPGTRLTVL.

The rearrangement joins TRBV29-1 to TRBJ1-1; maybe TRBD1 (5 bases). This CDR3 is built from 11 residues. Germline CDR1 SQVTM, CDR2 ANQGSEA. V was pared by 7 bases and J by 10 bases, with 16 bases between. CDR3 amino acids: CSALRGGVAFF. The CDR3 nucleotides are TGCAGCGCCCTACGCGGGGGTGTAGCTTTCTTT.

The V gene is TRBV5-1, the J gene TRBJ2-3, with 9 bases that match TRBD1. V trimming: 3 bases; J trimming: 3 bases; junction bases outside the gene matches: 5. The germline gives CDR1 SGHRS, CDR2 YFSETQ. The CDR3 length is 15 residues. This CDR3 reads CASSSGQGKTDTQYF. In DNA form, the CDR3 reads TGCGCCAGCAGCTCGGGACAGGGTAAAACAGATACGCAGTATTTT.

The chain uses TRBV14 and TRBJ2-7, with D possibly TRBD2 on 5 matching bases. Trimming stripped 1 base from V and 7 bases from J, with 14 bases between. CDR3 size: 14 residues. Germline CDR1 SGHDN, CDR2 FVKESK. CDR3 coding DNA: TGTGCCAGCAGCCAAGTAATACGGGATGGGGAGCAGTACTTC. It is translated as CASSQVIRDGEQYF.

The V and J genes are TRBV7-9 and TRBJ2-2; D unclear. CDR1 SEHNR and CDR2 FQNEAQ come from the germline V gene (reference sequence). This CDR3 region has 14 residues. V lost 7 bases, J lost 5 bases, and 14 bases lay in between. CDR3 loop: CASILDRSTGELFF. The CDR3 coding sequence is TGTGCCAGCATCCTAGATCGAAGTACCGGGGAGCTGTTTTTT.

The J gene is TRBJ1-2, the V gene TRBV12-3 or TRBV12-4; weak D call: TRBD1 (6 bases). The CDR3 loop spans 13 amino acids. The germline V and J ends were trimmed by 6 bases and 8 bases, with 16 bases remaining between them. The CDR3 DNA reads TGTGCCAGCAGCCCAACAGGGCCTTTCGGCTACACCTTC. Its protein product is CASSPTGPFGYTF.

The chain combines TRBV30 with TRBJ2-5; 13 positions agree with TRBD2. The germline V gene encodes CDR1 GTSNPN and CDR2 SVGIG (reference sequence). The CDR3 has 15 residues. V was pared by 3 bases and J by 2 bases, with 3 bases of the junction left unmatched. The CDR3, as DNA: TGTGCCTGGAGCCCGGGACTAGCGGGACAAGAGACCCAGTACTTC. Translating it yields CAWSPGLAGQETQYF.

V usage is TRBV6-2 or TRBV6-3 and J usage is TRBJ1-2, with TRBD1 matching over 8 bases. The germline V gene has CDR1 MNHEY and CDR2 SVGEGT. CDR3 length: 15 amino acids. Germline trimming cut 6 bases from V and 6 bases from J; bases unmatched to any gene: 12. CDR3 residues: CASRPAGGASNGYTF. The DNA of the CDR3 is TGTGCCAGCAGGCCTGCAGGGGGCGCATCCAATGGCTACACCTTC.

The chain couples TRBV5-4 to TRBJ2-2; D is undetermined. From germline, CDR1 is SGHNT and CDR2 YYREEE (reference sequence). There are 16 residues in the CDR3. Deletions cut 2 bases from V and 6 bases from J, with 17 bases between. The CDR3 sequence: CASSFGHSIHAGELFF. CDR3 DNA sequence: TGTGCCAGCAGCTTTGGGCACTCGATTCACGCCGGGGAGCTGTTTTTT.

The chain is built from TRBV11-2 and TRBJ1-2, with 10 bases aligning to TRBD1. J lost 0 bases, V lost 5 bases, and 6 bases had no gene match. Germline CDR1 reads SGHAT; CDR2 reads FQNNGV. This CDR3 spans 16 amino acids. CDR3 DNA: TGTGCCAGCAGCACCCGGGGACAGGGGACTAACTATGGCTACACCTTC. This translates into CASSTRGQGTNYGYTF.

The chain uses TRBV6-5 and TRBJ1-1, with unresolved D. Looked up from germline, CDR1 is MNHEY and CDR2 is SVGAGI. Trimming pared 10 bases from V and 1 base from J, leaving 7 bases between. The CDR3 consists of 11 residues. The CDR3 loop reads CATRGNTEAFF. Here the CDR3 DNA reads TGTGCCACCCGGGGGAACACTGAAGCTTTCTTT.

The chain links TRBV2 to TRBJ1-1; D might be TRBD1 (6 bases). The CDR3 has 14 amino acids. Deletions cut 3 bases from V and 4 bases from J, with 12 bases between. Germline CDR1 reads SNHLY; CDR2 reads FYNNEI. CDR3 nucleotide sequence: TGTGCCAGCAGTGACCGGGGGGCTCGCACTGAAGCTTTCTTT. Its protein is CASSDRGARTEAFF.

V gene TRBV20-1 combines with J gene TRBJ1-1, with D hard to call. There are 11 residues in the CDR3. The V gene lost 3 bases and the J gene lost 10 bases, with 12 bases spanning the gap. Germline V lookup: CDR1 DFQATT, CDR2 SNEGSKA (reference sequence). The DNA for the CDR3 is TGCAGTGCTAGTGGGCAGGTAACAGCTTTCTTT. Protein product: CSASGQVTAFF.

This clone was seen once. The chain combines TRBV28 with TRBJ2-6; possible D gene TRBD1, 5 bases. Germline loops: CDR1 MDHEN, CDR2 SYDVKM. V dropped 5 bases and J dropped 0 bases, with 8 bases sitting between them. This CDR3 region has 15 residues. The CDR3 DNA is TGTGCCAGCAGTCGGACACTCTCTGGGGCCAACGTCCTGACTTTC. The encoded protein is CASSRTLSGANVLTF.